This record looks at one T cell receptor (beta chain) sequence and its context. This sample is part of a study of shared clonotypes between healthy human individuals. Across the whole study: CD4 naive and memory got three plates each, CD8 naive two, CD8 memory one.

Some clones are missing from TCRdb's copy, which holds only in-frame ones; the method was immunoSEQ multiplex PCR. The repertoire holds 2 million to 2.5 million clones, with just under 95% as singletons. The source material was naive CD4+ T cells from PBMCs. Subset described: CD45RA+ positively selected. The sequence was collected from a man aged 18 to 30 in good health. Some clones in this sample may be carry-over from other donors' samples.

The CDR3 is CASTFGGRENTIYF. CDR3 DNA: TGTGCCAGCACCTTCGGGGGGAGGGAAAACACCATATATTTT. The chain recombines TRBV28 with TRBJ1-3; weak D call: TRBD1 (5 bases). The CDR3 loop spans 14 amino acids. Germline assignment: CDR1 MDHEN and CDR2 SYDVKM. Trimming shortened V by 7 bases and J by 6 bases, and 16 bases separated the two germline ends. Complete variable domain (other parts from reference TRBV28 and TRBJ1-3): DVKVTQSSRYLVKRTGEKVFLECVQDMDHENMFWYRQDPGLGLRLIYFSYDVKMKEKGDIPEGYSVSREKKERFSLILESASTNQTSMYLCASTFGGRENTIYFGEGSWLTVV.